This T cell receptor (beta chain) was found in a study of persistence of HIV-infected CD4 T cells. Comment on this clone: Its antigen is not identified.

Germline CDR1 reads LGHDT; CDR2 reads YNNKEL (reference sequence). CDR3 size: 16 residues. V lost 2 bases and J 0 bases, leaving 13 bases between the germline ends. This nonspecific control used anti-CD3/anti-CD28 bead stimulation of CD4+ T cells. Responding CD4+ T cells were sorted by upregulation of both CD40 ligand and CD69. Donors were HIV-1-infected adults who began suppressive ART during chronic infection. The libraries were made with immunoSEQ version 4 in survey mode. Sequenced by immunoSEQ multiplex PCR; TCRdb stores in-frame clones only, minus some. Among roughly 35,000 clones listed, approximately 86% were seen once.

The source of this sequence is an adult man with HIV who was CMV-seropositive. V is TRBV3-1 (or the pseudogene TRBV3-2) and J is TRBJ1-1; D unclear. Sequencing was performed on CD4+ T cells sorted from PBMCs after roughly 18-hour stimulation, taken from a patient who received antiretroviral therapy. In DNA, the CDR3 is TGTGCCAGCAGCCAAAGAATGAGCAGTATGAACACTGAAGCTTTCTTT. It yields the protein CASSQRMSSMNTEAFF.